The rows below give T cell receptor beta chains drawn from one sample of a study of vaccination and CD4 T cells after COVID-19. TCRdb fed the PCR reads into MiXCR, producing one record per CDR3 protein. The top ten hold 30% to 50% of the sample, which has about 9,100 distinct CDR3 sequences, 30% to 35% seen once. No antigens are known for them. The specimen sequenced was CD4+ T cells from blood, cultured in vitro. These receptors all stem from a human donor in good health. Each CDR3 is given with its conserved first and last residue. A D gene is named only where the DNA matches it firmly. Clone size is given for some rows only: seen once, a few or many times, or a class if the clone is expanded.

D	V	size	J	CDR3	DNA
-	TRBV5-4	-	TRBJ2-7	CASSLEASSYEQYF	TGTGCCAGCAGCTTGGAGGCCAGCTCCTACGAGCAGTACTTC
-	TRBV7-9	-	TRBJ2-3	CASSLEGGQRTQYF	TGTGCCAGCAGCTTAGAGGGCGGGCAGCGTACGCAGTATTTT
TRBD1	TRBV20-1	-	TRBJ2-7	CSARLRDRASHEQYF	TGCAGTGCTAGGCTCCGGGACAGGGCTTCCCACGAGCAGTACTTC
-	TRBV27	-	TRBJ2-5	CASSLLGGHQETQYF	TGTGCCAGCAGTTTACTTGGGGGTCACCAAGAGACCCAGTACTTC
TRBD2	TRBV20-1	-	TRBJ2-3	CSAREGCTQYF	TGCAGTGCCAGGGAGGGCTGTACGCAGTATTTT
-	TRBV19	-	TRBJ1-6	CASATGYRSPLHF	TGTGCCAGCGCAACAGGGTATCGGTCACCCCTCCACTTT
-	TRBV6-5	-	TRBJ2-2	CASSYSTRGTGELFF	TGTGCCAGCAGTTACTCGACCCGAGGGACCGGGGAGCTGTTTTTT
-	TRBV20-1	few	TRBJ1-2	CSARDLDTSNYGYTF	TGCAGTGCTAGAGATCTAGACACCTCTAACTATGGCTACACCTTC
-	TRBV11-1	-	TRBJ1-1	CASERPLNTEAFF	TGTGCCAGCGAGCGACCCTTGAACACTGAAGCTTTCTTT
-	TRBV6-1	-	TRBJ1-1	CASSGPYTEAFF	TGTGCCAGCAGTGGGCCGTACACTGAAGCTTTCTTT
-	TRBV18	-	TRBJ2-2	CASSPGLNTGELFF	TGTGCCAGCTCACCTGGGTTGAACACCGGGGAGCTGTTTTTT
TRBD1	TRBV24-1	few	TRBJ2-1	CATSVAGGVEQFF	TGTGCCACCAGTGTAGCAGGGGGCGTTGAGCAGTTCTTC
TRBD1	TRBV29-1	-	TRBJ1-5	CSIRTGTNQPQHF	TGCAGCATACGGACAGGAACAAATCAGCCCCAGCATTTT
TRBD1	TRBV29-1	few	TRBJ1-5	CSVVDREFSNQPQHF	TGCAGCGTTGTGGACAGGGAATTTAGCAATCAGCCCCAGCATTTT
-	TRBV6-5	few	TRBJ1-2	CASSYGGDIPNYGYTF	TGTGCCAGCAGTTACGGAGGGGACATACCTAACTATGGCTACACCTTC